Below, one T cell receptor (beta chain) is given with its context. The data are from a study of T cells of healthy individuals. CDR3 length: 16 amino acids. V shed 7 bases, J shed 2 bases, and the junction held 12 bases outside the gene matches. CDR1 is MNHNS and CDR2 is SASEGT in the germline V gene. TCRdb re-derived calls from the 5' RACE reads in MiXCR, one entry per CDR3 protein. The sample consists of approximately 89,000 distinct CDR3 sequences, roughly 5% of them appearing once. The receptor was derived from a female donor in good health. The chain recombines TRBV6-1 with TRBJ2-7; 9 nucleotides align to TRBD2. The CDR3 reads CASNFRASGTTYEQYF. The CDR3 coding sequence is TGTGCCAGCAACTTTAGGGCTAGCGGGACGACCTACGAGCAGTACTTC.